These 7 T cell receptor beta chains share one sample of origin, sequenced in a study of cytomegalovirus exposure and HLA in healthy donors. The PCR made use of 60 Vbeta and 13 Jbeta primers. Data came from immunoSEQ multiplex PCR; TCRdb stores just in-frame clones and leaves some out. With about 120,000 clones in the sample, the ten largest clones hold roughly 3.6%. The sample consisted of PBMCs. The receptor source for this set is a man between 25 and 39 years old in good health and CMV-seronegative.

The CDR3 DNA sequence: TGTGCCAGCAGTGAGCGGGGGGGCACAGATACGCAGTATTTT. This codes for CASSERGGTDTQYF. This rearrangement joins TRBV6-4 to TRBJ2-3, with 8 bases identical to TRBD2. Trimming took 3 bases from V and 1 from J; bases not matched to a gene: 0. Germline CDR1 and CDR2: MRHNA and SNTAGT. CDR3 length: 14 amino acids.

This chain connects TRBV7-6 to TRBJ2-6, with D maybe TRBD2 (5 bases). The CDR3 covers 18 residues. From germline, CDR1 is SGHVS and CDR2 FNYEAQ. V lost 5 bases and J lost 2, with 19 bases in between. DNA for the CDR3: TGTGCCAGCAGCCACCTCGGGGTCAATGTGGCTGGGGCCAACGTCCTGACTTTC. Amino acid sequence: CASSHLGVNVAGANVLTF.

This sequence joins TRBV30 and TRBJ1-6; the D gene is possibly TRBD1 (6 bases). Germline lookup yields CDR1 GTSNPN and CDR2 SVGIG (reference sequence). This CDR3 comprises 16 residues. The V end was cut by 3 bases, the J end by 0 bases, with 12 bases between. CDR3 sequence: CAWRSDSSSYNSPLHF. The CDR3 DNA sequence: TGTGCCTGGAGGTCGGACAGCAGCTCCTATAATTCACCCCTCCACTTT.

The chain links TRBV10-3 to TRBJ2-5, with 7 bases matching TRBD2. The CDR3 has 15 residues. V shed 3 bases, J shed 2 bases, and the junction held 6 bases outside the gene matches. Germline V lookup: CDR1 ENHRY, CDR2 SYGVKD. The CDR3 DNA follows: TGTGCCATCAGTGACCGAACAGCGGGGCAAGAGACCCAGTACTTC. It is translated as CAISDRTAGQETQYF.

V is TRBV5-1 and J is TRBJ1-6, with a tentative D call TRBD1 (6 bases). Looked up from germline, CDR1 is SGHRS and CDR2 is YFSETQ. V was shortened by 2 bases and J by 7 bases, with 10 bases between the two germline ends. The CDR3 has 14 amino acids. DNA for the CDR3: TGCGCCAGCAGCTTTGAGGGGACAAATTCACCCCTCCACTTT. Translating gives CASSFEGTNSPLHF.

The CDR3: CASSPLAAGATSYEQYF. In nucleotides, the CDR3 is TGTGCCAGCTCACCATTAGCGGCGGGGGCTACCTCCTACGAGCAGTACTTC. The gene calls are TRBV18 and TRBJ2-7; D is possibly TRBD2 (7 bases). Trimming pared 2 bases from V and 0 bases from J, leaving 17 bases between. The length of the CDR3 is 17 residues. Germline assignment: CDR1 KGHSH and CDR2 LQKENI.

The gene calls are TRBV5-1 and TRBJ1-1, with TRBD1 identical over 8 bases. The CDR3 is 14 amino acids. The germline CDR1 and CDR2 sequences are SGHRS and YFSETQ. Unmatched junction bases numbered 4, after V lost 0 bases and J lost 6 bases. CDR3 region: CASSLATGVSEAFF. CDR3 nucleotide sequence: TGCGCCAGCAGCTTGGCGACAGGGGTGTCTGAAGCTTTCTTT.